This T cell receptor (beta chain) appears in the sequencing data of a study of blood T cells in healthy people across ages. V was cut by 5 bases and J by 5 bases, with 16 bases left in between. From germline, CDR1 is SGHTA and CDR2 FQGNSA. The CDR3 is 14 residues long. PCR was performed a second time for roughly 7 to 12 cycles using a sample-barcoded 5' primer and a J-beta primer mix. TCRdb re-called the 5' RACE reads through MiXCR, storing one row per CDR3 protein. The sample lists roughly 500,000 distinct CDR3 sequences, approximately 25% seen once, with just under 9% in the top ten. The data were also submitted as part of a second study, on T cells of mothers and their children.

This clonotype originated in a boy younger than 18 in good health. The sequencing input was blood. V and J are TRBV7-2 and TRBJ2-7; tentative D call: TRBD2 (7 bases). The CDR3, as DNA: TGTGCCAGCAGCAGGGGGGGGGTCCAGAACGAGCAGTACTTC. This sequence encodes CASSRGGVQNEQYF.